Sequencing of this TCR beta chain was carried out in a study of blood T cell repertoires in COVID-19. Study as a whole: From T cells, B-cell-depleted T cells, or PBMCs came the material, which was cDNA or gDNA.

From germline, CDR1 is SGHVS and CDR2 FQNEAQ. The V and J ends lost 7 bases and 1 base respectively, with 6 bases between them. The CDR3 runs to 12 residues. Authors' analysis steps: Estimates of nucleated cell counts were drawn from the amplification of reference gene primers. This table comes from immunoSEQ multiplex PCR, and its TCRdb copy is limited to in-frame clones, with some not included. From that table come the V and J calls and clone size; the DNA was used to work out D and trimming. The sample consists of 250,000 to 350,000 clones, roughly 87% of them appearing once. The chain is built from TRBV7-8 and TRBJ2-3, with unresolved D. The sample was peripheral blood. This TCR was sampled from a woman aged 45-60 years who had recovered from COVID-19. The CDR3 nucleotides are TGTGCCAGCACCCATGGCACAGATACGCAGTATTTT. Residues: CASTHGTDTQYF.